This passage covers 15 T cell receptor beta chains from one sample sequenced in a study. One entry per CDR3 protein, called by TCRdb with MiXCR from the RT-PCR reads. The sample records about 680,000 distinct CDR3 sequences, 11% to 15% being singletons. The sample taken for sequencing was memory CD4+ T cells from blood. The receptors stem from a female donor in good health, serving as a healthy control.

This clonotype was observed at least ten times. This sequence joins TRBV29-1 and TRBJ2-1; unclear D gene. Germline assignment: CDR1 SQVTM and CDR2 ANQGSEA. CDR3 size: 15 residues. V was clipped by 0 bases and J by 7 bases, with 16 bases between them. The CDR3 DNA sequence: TGCAGCGTTGAAGATCTATACGGTGCGACTAATGAGCAGTTCTTC. Translated: CSVEDLYGATNEQFF.

This clonotype was recorded at least ten times. This sequence joins TRBV27 and TRBJ2-7; D uncertain. The CDR3 runs 13 residues. V lost 5 bases to trimming and J lost 6 bases, with 14 bases between them. Per the germline V gene, CDR1 is MNHEY and CDR2 is SMNVEV (reference sequence). CDR3 sequence (DNA): TGTGCCAGCAGTCCCCGGCCCCTCGGCGAGCAGTACTTC. It yields the protein CASSPRPLGEQYF.

This chain uses TRBV12-3 or TRBV12-4 with TRBJ2-5; D uncertain. CDR3 length equals 11 residues. Trimming cost V 1 base and J 6 bases, with 3 bases left between them. CDR3 region: CASSLGKTQYF. The CDR3, as DNA: TGTGCCAGCAGTTTAGGGAAGACCCAGTACTTC.

This clonotype was seen only once. The V and J genes are TRBV7-9 and TRBJ2-1; TRBD2 matches at 9 bases. CDR1 is SEHNR, CDR2 FQNEAQ, per germline (reference sequence). The V gene end was trimmed by 1 base and the J gene end by 6 bases; junction bases not matched to a gene: 13. CDR3 length: 18 amino acids. The CDR3 DNA sequence: TGTGCCAGCAGCTTAGGTTCGGCGGGAGGGGCCCAAAGCAATGAGCAGTTCTTC. Translation gives CASSLGSAGGAQSNEQFF.

This clonotype was observed many times. The chain carries TRBV10-1 and TRBJ2-1, with D unclear. Germline loops: CDR1 WNHNN, CDR2 SYGVQD (reference sequence). Trimming removed 2 bases at V and 7 bases at J, with 3 bases between. The CDR3 sequence is 11 residues long. The CDR3 DNA is TGCGCCAGCAGTGAGAATAATGAGCAGTTCTTC. It yields the protein CASSENNEQFF.

This clonotype came up a few times. The chain recombines TRBV20-1 with TRBJ2-2, with 10 positions matching TRBD2. Germline lookup yields CDR1 DFQATT and CDR2 SNEGSKA (reference sequence). The CDR3 has 16 residues. V trimming: 3 bases; J trimming: 1 base; junction bases outside the gene matches: 5. In nucleotides, the CDR3 is TGCAGTGCTAGTGGGGGACTAGCGAGGAACACCGGGGAGCTGTTTTTT. Translation gives CSASGGLARNTGELFF.

This clonotype was observed a handful of times. The chain recombines TRBV20-1 with TRBJ1-5; the D gene is possibly TRBD1 (5 bases). Trimming cost V 7 bases and J 5 bases, with 15 bases left between them. CDR3 size: 13 residues. Germline V gene data show CDR1 as DFQATT and CDR2 as SNEGSKA (reference sequence). CDR3 nucleotide sequence: TGCAGTGTTTCCGGGGCGGCGGATCAGCCCCAGCATTTT. Translated: CSVSGAADQPQHF.

The chain joins TRBV6-6 to TRBJ1-3; tentatively, D is TRBD1 (5 bases). This CDR3 region has 16 residues. Germline assignment: CDR1 MNHNY and CDR2 SVGAGI (reference sequence). V was clipped by 5 bases and J by 4 bases, with 18 bases between them. CDR3 bases: TGTGCCAGCAGTCCCGGGGCTTCTCGAGGGGGAAACACCATATATTTT. This translates into CASSPGASRGGNTIYF.

There are many counts of this clonotype. This chain uses TRBV9 with TRBJ2-3; D uncertain. There are 12 residues in the CDR3. CDR1 SGDLS and CDR2 YYNGEE come from the germline V gene. V was cut by 3 bases and J by 1 base, with 3 bases left in between. The CDR3 DNA reads as TGTGCCAGCAGCGCAGGCACAGATACGCAGTATTTT. Translation gives CASSAGTDTQYF.

This sequence joins TRBV20-1 and TRBJ2-3; D is undetermined. The ends were cut back, 8 bases at V and 0 bases at J, with 12 bases in the middle. The germline V gene has CDR1 DFQATT and CDR2 SNEGSKA (reference sequence). The CDR3 totals 13 residues. The DNA for the CDR3 is TGCAGTATCAACGACGGAAGCACAGATACGCAGTATTTT. Its translation: CSINDGSTDTQYF.

A few counts support this clonotype. The chain has TRBV5-1 and TRBJ2-2, with 8 positions matching TRBD1. V dropped 2 bases and J dropped 7; count of bases not matched to a gene: 7. Germline CDR1 is SGHRS and CDR2 is YFSETQ. This CDR3 region has 15 residues. CDR3 residues: CASSLQGTGYGELFF. The CDR3 region has the DNA TGCGCCAGCAGCTTACAGGGGACAGGTTACGGGGAGCTGTTTTTT. Drawing the rest from reference TRBV5-1 and TRBJ2-2, the complete variable domain is KAGVTQTPRYLIKTRGQQVTLSCSPISGHRSVSWYQQTPGQGLQFLFEYFSETQRNKGNFPGRFSGRQFSNSRSEMNVSTLELGDSALYLCASSLQGTGYGELFFGEGSRLTVL.

The chain has TRBV7-9 and TRBJ2-7; 12 bases are a match to TRBD2. Germline V gene sequence: CDR1 SEHNR, CDR2 FQNEAQ (reference sequence). The CDR3 is 14 amino acids. Losses at the gene ends were 4 bases for V and 3 bases for J; bases not matched to a gene: 1. The CDR3 nucleotides read TGTGCCAGCAGCTCTAGCGGGAGGGACTACGAGCAGTACTTC. Translation gives CASSSSGRDYEQYF.

V gene TRBV5-1 combines with J gene TRBJ2-3; D unresolved. The V gene's germline CDR1 is SGHRS and CDR2 YFSETQ. V was shortened by 0 bases and J by 0 bases, with 5 bases between the two germline ends. This CDR3 region has 14 residues. The CDR3 loop is CASSLASSTDTQYF. Written as DNA, the CDR3 is TGCGCCAGCAGCTTGGCCAGTAGCACAGATACGCAGTATTTT.

The chain combines TRBV5-1 with TRBJ2-3, with TRBD1 matching over 7 bases. Unmatched junction bases numbered 4, after V lost 4 bases and J lost 2 bases. Germline values: CDR1 SGHRS, CDR2 YFSETQ. The CDR3 totals 14 residues. CDR3 amino acids: CASSKGQTTDTQYF. DNA for the CDR3: TGCGCCAGCAGCAAGGGACAGACCACAGATACGCAGTATTTT.

In its sample, this clonotype was seen once. V and J are TRBV3-1 and TRBJ1-2, with D perhaps TRBD1 (6 bases). This CDR3 comprises 16 residues. Per germline, CDR1 LGHDT and CDR2 YNNKEL (reference sequence). Trimming took off 4 bases at V and 7 bases at J, with 22 bases between the two ends. CDR3 DNA: TGTGCCAGCAGCCTTCATGCGCAGGGGCTTGCGGCTGGCTACACCTTC. This sequence encodes CASSLHAQGLAAGYTF.